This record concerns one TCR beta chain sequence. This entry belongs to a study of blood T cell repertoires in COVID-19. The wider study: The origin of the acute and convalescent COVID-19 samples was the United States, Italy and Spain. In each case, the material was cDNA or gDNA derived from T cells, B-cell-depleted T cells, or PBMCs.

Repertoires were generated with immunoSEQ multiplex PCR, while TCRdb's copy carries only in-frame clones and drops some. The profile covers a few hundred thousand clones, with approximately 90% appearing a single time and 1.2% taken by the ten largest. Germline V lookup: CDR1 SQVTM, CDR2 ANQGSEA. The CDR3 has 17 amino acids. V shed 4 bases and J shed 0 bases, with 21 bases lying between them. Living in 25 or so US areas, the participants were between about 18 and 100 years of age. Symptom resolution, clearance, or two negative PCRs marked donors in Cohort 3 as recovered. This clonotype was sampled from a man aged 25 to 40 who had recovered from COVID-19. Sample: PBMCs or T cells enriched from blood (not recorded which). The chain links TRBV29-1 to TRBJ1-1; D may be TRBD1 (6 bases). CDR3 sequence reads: CSVAQLQGPQMNTEAFF. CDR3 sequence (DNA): TGCAGCGTTGCCCAGCTACAGGGTCCCCAAATGAACACTGAAGCTTTCTTT.